The clone carrying this T cell receptor (beta chain) showed up many times. The antigen is undetermined. CDR1 and CDR2 from the germline V gene are SGHTA and FQGNSA. The CDR3 is 14 amino acids. V lost 5 bases, J lost 1 base, and 11 bases lay in between. TCRdb reprocessed the reads with MiXCR, giving one entry per CDR3 protein. There are some 350,000 distinct CDR3 sequences in the sample; about 35% occur only once, and roughly 12% lies in the top ten. This entry is derived from a study of T cell repertoires in cytomegalovirus infection. Background on the study: Indicated by public TCR beta signatures were CMV infection and matching HLA type.

This chain joins TRBV7-2 and TRBJ1-1; D possibly corresponds to TRBD1 (5 bases). The receptor comes from a human donor in good health (CMV status not recorded). Some clones in this sample may be carry-over from other donors' samples. The sample in question was cultured PBMCs, obtained from culture after CMV antigen stimulation. CDR3 bases: TGTGCCAGCAGCCCTCATCAGGGGAACACTGAAGCTTTCTTT. This gives the protein CASSPHQGNTEAFF.